A single sample is the source of the 10 T cell receptor beta chains below, sequenced in a study of T cell clonotyping in hematopoietic cell transplantation. As to time point: recipient sample about 28 days before transplant, after cytoreduction. Method: immunoSEQ multiplex PCR; TCRdb's copy keeps in-frame clones and lacks some. The sample yields tens of thousands of clones, 95% to 97% seen once. The source was peripheral blood mononuclear cells, collected before stem cell transplant. The receptors were gathered from a woman aged 45-65 years with acute myeloid leukemia. Some clones in this sample may be carry-over from other donors' samples.

The count of this clone is one. J is TRBJ2-7 and V is TRBV5-6; D possibly corresponds to TRBD1 (5 bases). V gave up 4 bases and J gave up 1 base, with 15 bases separating them. The CDR3 is 15 residues long. From germline, CDR1 is SGHDT and CDR2 YYEEEE. CDR3 sequence reads: CASSRPGDSSYEQYF. In DNA form, the CDR3 reads TGTGCCAGCAGCCGACCCGGTGACAGTTCCTACGAGCAGTACTTC. Complete variable domain (other parts from reference TRBV5-6 and TRBJ2-7): DAGVTQSPTHLIKTRGQQVTLRCSPKSGHDTVSWYQQALGQGPQFIFQYYEEEERQRGNFPDRFSGHQFPNYSSELNVNALLLGDSALYLCASSRPGDSSYEQYFGPGTRLTVT.

V and J are TRBV4-1 and TRBJ2-5; 9 bases align to TRBD1. V gave up 0 bases and J gave up 5 bases; unmatched junction bases: 7. CDR1 is MGHRA and CDR2 is YSYEKL in the germline V gene. The CDR3 covers 16 residues. The CDR3 DNA reads TGCGCCAGCAGCCAAGATCCCGGGACAGGGAGTGAGACCCAGTACTTC. Protein sequence: CASSQDPGTGSETQYF.

This rearrangement joins TRBV2 to TRBJ2-3, with 8 bases aligning to TRBD2. CDR1 is SNHLY, CDR2 FYNNEI, per germline. This CDR3 region has 17 residues. J lost 0 bases, V lost 3 bases, and 8 bases had no gene match. The CDR3 nucleotides read TGTGCCAGCAGTGATAGCGGGGTGTCGTATAGCACAGATACGCAGTATTTT. Its protein is CASSDSGVSYSTDTQYF.

The rearrangement uses TRBV7-6 and TRBJ2-5, with TRBD1 matching over 10 bases. V lost 4 bases, J lost 6 bases, and 2 bases stayed unmatched. This CDR3 region has 13 residues. Germline V gene sequence: CDR1 SGHVS, CDR2 FNYEAQ. CDR3 coding DNA: TGTGCCAGCAGCTGGGACAGGGGAAAGACCCAGTACTTC. Translating gives CASSWDRGKTQYF.

The chain combines TRBV28 with TRBJ2-1, with TRBD1 identical over 9 bases. Germline CDR1 is MDHEN and CDR2 is SYDVKM. CDR3 length: 14 residues. J was trimmed by 9 bases and V by 7 bases; bases with no gene match: 10. This chain's CDR3 is CASNPGTGLAEQFF. The DNA of the CDR3 is TGTGCCAGCAACCCCGGGACAGGGCTTGCTGAGCAGTTCTTC.

This clone was seen a single time. J is TRBJ2-3 and V is TRBV29-1, with D hard to call. Germline V CDR1 and CDR2: SQVTM, ANQGSEA. This CDR3 has 12 amino acids. V was pared by 8 bases and J by 6 bases, with 15 bases between. The CDR3 sequence is CSHLSGRDTQYF. For the CDR3, the DNA is TGCAGCCACCTATCCGGTAGGGATACGCAGTATTTT.

The J gene is TRBJ1-5, the V gene TRBV19, with D possibly TRBD1 on 5 matching bases. Trimming pared 1 base from V and 0 bases from J, leaving 10 bases between. Germline V gives CDR1 LNHDA, CDR2 SQIVND (reference sequence). The CDR3 length is 16 residues. The CDR3 protein is CASSIGQLNSNQPQHF. The CDR3, as DNA: TGTGCCAGTAGTATAGGACAGCTAAATAGCAATCAGCCCCAGCATTTT.

V is TRBV5-4 and J is TRBJ1-6; 9 positions agree with TRBD1. Germline values: CDR1 SGHNT, CDR2 YYREEE (reference sequence). The V gene end was trimmed by 2 bases and the J gene end by 9 bases; junction bases not matched to a gene: 6. This CDR3 contains 15 residues. CDR3 sequence: CASSFSGTGISPLHF. The CDR3 DNA reads TGTGCCAGCAGCTTCTCCGGGACAGGGATTTCACCCCTCCACTTT.

The rearrangement joins TRBV11-2 to TRBJ1-2; no firm D call. V was trimmed by 2 bases and J by 8 bases, leaving 6 bases between them. Germline assignment: CDR1 SGHAT and CDR2 FQNNGV. The CDR3 loop spans 11 amino acids. The CDR3 loop is CASSLTEGYTF. Written as DNA, the CDR3 is TGTGCCAGCAGCTTAACAGAGGGCTACACCTTC.

This chain joins TRBV28 and TRBJ2-2, with D unresolved. V was clipped by 3 bases and J by 3 bases, with 8 bases between them. Germline lookup yields CDR1 MDHEN and CDR2 SYDVKM. The CDR3 loop spans 14 amino acids. The CDR3 region is CASSLGFDTGELFF. Here the CDR3 DNA reads TGTGCCAGCAGTTTGGGGTTCGACACCGGGGAGCTGTTTTTT.